This T cell receptor beta chain was documented in a study of cytomegalovirus exposure and HLA in healthy donors. Study observations and caveats: Researchers had no immune exposure information except CMV serostatus available.

A word on this clone: Its target is not known.

Use of 60 Vbeta and 13 Jbeta primers characterized the PCR. TCRdb keeps only in-frame clones here, not all; method: immunoSEQ multiplex PCR. The data show 60,000 to 80,000 clones, 55% to 65% seen once. Trimming cost V 1 base and J 6 bases, with 10 bases left between them. Per the germline V gene, CDR1 is SGHTA and CDR2 is FQGNSA. This CDR3 spans 14 amino acids. This chain uses TRBV7-2 with TRBJ1-5; D ambiguous. This clonotype was sampled from a man aged 25 to 40 in good health and CMV-seronegative. The sequenced material came from PBMCs. CDR3 bases: TGTGCCAGCAGCTTAGTCGGGTCCGGTCAGCCCCAGCATTTT. It yields the protein CASSLVGSGQPQHF.